This entry lists 15 T cell receptor beta chains sequenced from one sample in a study of blood T cells in healthy people across ages. Combining a sample-barcoded 5' primer with a J-beta primer mix, a second PCR ran for roughly 7 to 12 cycles. TCRdb reprocessed the 5' RACE reads via MiXCR and lists one record per CDR3 protein. The sample consists of approximately 680,000 distinct CDR3 sequences, approximately 29% of them appearing once. Sequenced: blood. Source of these receptors: a woman of 80 years or more in good health.

With respect to this clonotype: A much larger clone differs from this one at a single base, so this may be a read error. The genes are TRBV7-3 and TRBJ2-5; D is perhaps TRBD2 (6 bases). V lost 2 bases and J lost 11, with 21 bases in between. CDR3 length: 15 residues. CDR1 is SGHTA and CDR2 is FQGTGA in the germline V gene. CDR3 in amino acids: CASSLSGGEHNEQYF. CDR3 nucleotides: TGTGCCAGCAGCTTATCAGGCGGGGAACACAATGAGCAGTACTTC.

The chain joins TRBV30 to TRBJ2-1; 8 nucleotides line up with TRBD2. Germline CDR1 and CDR2: GTSNPN and SVGIG (reference sequence). The CDR3 has 13 residues. The CDR3 bases are TGTGTCCGTGGGACTAGTGGCTACAATGAGCAGTTCTTC. Encoded protein: CVRGTSGYNEQFF.

This clonotype was found many times. The chain employs TRBV7-2 and TRBJ2-3, with 7 bases that match TRBD2. The length of the CDR3 is 17 residues. CDR1 is SGHTA, CDR2 FQGNSA, per germline. The V gene end was trimmed by 0 bases and the J gene end by 4 bases; junction bases not matched to a gene: 10. The CDR3 coding sequence is TGTGCCAGCAGCTTAGCGAGCGGGACTTCTGGCCCAGATACGCAGTATTTT. Its protein is CASSLASGTSGPDTQYF.

This clonotype was detected many times. This chain joins TRBV28 and TRBJ2-5; D tentatively fits TRBD1 or TRBD2 (5 bases each). The CDR3 consists of 16 residues. Germline V gene sequence: CDR1 MDHEN, CDR2 SYDVKM. With 6 bases removed from V and 5 bases from J, the gap between germline ends came to 22 bases. CDR3 sequence (DNA): TGTGCCAGCAGCCCTCGGCCGGGGCCCCGGGTTGAGACCCAGTACTTC. This sequence encodes CASSPRPGPRVETQYF.

This clonotype came up a few times. The rearrangement uses TRBV24-1 and TRBJ1-5; the D gene is possibly TRBD1 (5 bases). V dropped 4 bases and J dropped 5 bases, with 14 bases sitting between them. CDR3 length: 15 residues. CDR1 is KGHDR, CDR2 SFDVKD, per germline. CDR3 sequence: CATSDAGDFYQPQHF. Written as DNA, the CDR3 is TGTGCCACCAGTGACGCGGGGGATTTTTATCAGCCCCAGCATTTT.

This clonotype was recorded at least ten times. The chain uses TRBV13 and TRBJ2-7; D ambiguous. CDR1 and CDR2 (germline): PRHDT, FYEKMQ (reference sequence). The CDR3 is 11 amino acids. V dropped 5 bases and J dropped 6 bases, with 8 bases sitting between them. CDR3 residues: CASSLQSEQYF. The CDR3, as DNA: TGTGCCAGCAGCCTACAGTCCGAGCAGTACTTC. Full variable domain (remainder filled in from reference TRBV13 and TRBJ2-7): AAGVIQSPRHLIKEKRETATLKCYPIPRHDTVYWYQQGPGQDPQFLISFYEKMQSDKGSIPDRFSAQQFSDYHSELNMSSLELGDSALYFCASSLQSEQYFGPGTRLTVT.

This clonotype was detected ten times or more. The DNA of the CDR3 is TGCAGTGCTTCCCTAGCGGGCTTTAGCACAGATACGCAGTATTTT. Translating it yields CSASLAGFSTDTQYF. The chain couples TRBV20-1 to TRBJ2-3; TRBD2 matches 8 bases. The CDR3 is 15 amino acids. Germline CDR1 reads DFQATT; CDR2 reads SNEGSKA (reference sequence). The trim removed 5 bases at V and 0 bases at J, leaving 7 bases unmatched.

The chain uses TRBV29-1 and TRBJ2-1, with 11 bases identical to TRBD2. The trim removed 3 bases at V and 0 bases at J, leaving 10 bases unmatched. Germline V gives CDR1 SQVTM, CDR2 ANQGSEA. The CDR3 consists of 18 residues. CDR3 in DNA: TGCAGCGTTGAGCCGACTAGCGGGGTTTTAAGCTCCTACAATGAGCAGTTCTTC. Translation gives CSVEPTSGVLSSYNEQFF.

The J gene is TRBJ2-3, the V gene TRBV12-3 or TRBV12-4; TRBD2 matches at 13 bases. The CDR3 has 15 amino acids. The junction had 5 bases not matched to a gene; V was cut back by 8 bases and J by 3 bases. CDR3 sequence: CASGPTSGGTDTQYF. CDR3 in DNA: TGTGCCAGCGGCCCGACTAGCGGGGGGACAGATACGCAGTATTTT.

The V and J genes are TRBV28 and TRBJ2-5, with TRBD2 matching over 12 bases. Unmatched junction bases numbered 5, after V lost 5 bases and J lost 1 base. The CDR3 length is 16 residues. Germline V CDR1 and CDR2: MDHEN, SYDVKM. The CDR3 spells CASSLRTSGTQETQYF. The CDR3 nucleotides are TGTGCCAGCAGTCTCCGGACTAGCGGGACCCAAGAGACCCAGTACTTC.

This chain joins TRBV28 and TRBJ1-5; D call uncertain. The CDR3 extends over 16 amino acids. V dropped 9 bases and J dropped 5 bases, with 23 bases sitting between them. Germline CDR1 MDHEN, CDR2 SYDVKM. CDR3 coding DNA: TGTGCCAGGGGGTACCCTCCTCTTTCCCTTGATCAGCCCCAGCATTTT. Translated, it gives CARGYPPLSLDQPQHF.

This chain uses TRBV7-6 with TRBJ1-4; TRBD1 might be the D (6 bases). The CDR3 runs 15 residues. In germline, CDR1 is SGHVS, CDR2 FNYEAQ. V lost 5 bases and J lost 6, with 16 bases in between. The CDR3 DNA reads TGTGCCAGCAGCGACGGAGGGGGGCCTGATGAAAAACTGTTTTTT. Its translation: CASSDGGGPDEKLFF.

Concerning this clonotype itself: A much larger clone differs from this one at a single base, so this may be a read error. The chain has TRBV12-3 or TRBV12-4 and TRBJ2-7; 7 bases are shared with TRBD1. The CDR3 contains 14 residues. For the CDR3, the DNA is TGTGCCGGCAGTTTATACAGGGGCGGTTACGAGCAGTACTTC. Translation gives CAGSLYRGGYEQYF.

This clonotype was found many times. The chain combines TRBV7-2 with TRBJ2-7; D is possibly TRBD2 (5 bases). The germline gives CDR1 SGHTA, CDR2 FQGNSA. Trimming shortened V by 6 bases and J by 1 base, and 10 bases separated the two germline ends. The CDR3 consists of 13 residues. CDR3 sequence: CASSKDSSYEQYF. CDR3 bases: TGTGCCAGCAGTAAGGACTCATCCTACGAGCAGTACTTC.

The CDR3 protein is CASSQAGTGKNQPQHF. The CDR3, as DNA: TGTGCCAGCAGCCAGGCGGGGACAGGGAAGAATCAGCCCCAGCATTTT. The chain is built from TRBV3-1 and TRBJ1-5, with TRBD1 matching 9 bases. This CDR3 region has 16 residues. The V segment lost 3 bases and the J segment 4 bases; nucleotides outside the gene matches: 7. CDR1 and CDR2 (germline): LGHDT, YNNKEL (reference sequence).